The clone carrying this T cell receptor (beta chain) has ten or more counts. The data were taken from a study of T cells after yellow fever vaccination. The V end lost 0 bases, the J end lost 3 bases, and 11 bases lay between the germline ends. There are 15 residues in the CDR3. Germline V CDR1 and CDR2: SEHNR, FQNEAQ (reference sequence). In TCRdb, the 5' RACE reads were re-called with MiXCR into one record per CDR3 protein. This table holds some 220,000 distinct CDR3 sequences, approximately 3.2% found once. This rearrangement joins TRBV7-9 to TRBJ1-1, with D tentatively TRBD1 (6 bases). The specimen comprised CD4+ T cells sorted from PBMCs, sampled 10 days after the yellow fever booster vaccination. The clonotype originates from a man aged 18-30 years who received the YFV17D yellow fever vaccine. In DNA form, the CDR3 reads TGTGCCAGCAGCTTAGCGGACGGACAGTACACTGAAGCTTTCTTT. It codes for CASSLADGQYTEAFF.